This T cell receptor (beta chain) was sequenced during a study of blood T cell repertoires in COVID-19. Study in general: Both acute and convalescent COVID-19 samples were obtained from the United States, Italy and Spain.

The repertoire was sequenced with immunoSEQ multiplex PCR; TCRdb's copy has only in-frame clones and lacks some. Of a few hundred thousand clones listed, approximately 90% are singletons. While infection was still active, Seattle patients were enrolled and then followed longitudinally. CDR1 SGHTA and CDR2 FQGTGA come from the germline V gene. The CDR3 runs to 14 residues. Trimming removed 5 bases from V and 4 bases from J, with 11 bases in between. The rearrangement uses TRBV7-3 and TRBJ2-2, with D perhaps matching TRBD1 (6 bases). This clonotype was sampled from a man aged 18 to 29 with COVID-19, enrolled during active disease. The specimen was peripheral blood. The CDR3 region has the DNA TGTGCCAGCAGCCTACAGGGTTCCACCGGGGAGCTGTTTTTT. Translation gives CASSLQGSTGELFF.